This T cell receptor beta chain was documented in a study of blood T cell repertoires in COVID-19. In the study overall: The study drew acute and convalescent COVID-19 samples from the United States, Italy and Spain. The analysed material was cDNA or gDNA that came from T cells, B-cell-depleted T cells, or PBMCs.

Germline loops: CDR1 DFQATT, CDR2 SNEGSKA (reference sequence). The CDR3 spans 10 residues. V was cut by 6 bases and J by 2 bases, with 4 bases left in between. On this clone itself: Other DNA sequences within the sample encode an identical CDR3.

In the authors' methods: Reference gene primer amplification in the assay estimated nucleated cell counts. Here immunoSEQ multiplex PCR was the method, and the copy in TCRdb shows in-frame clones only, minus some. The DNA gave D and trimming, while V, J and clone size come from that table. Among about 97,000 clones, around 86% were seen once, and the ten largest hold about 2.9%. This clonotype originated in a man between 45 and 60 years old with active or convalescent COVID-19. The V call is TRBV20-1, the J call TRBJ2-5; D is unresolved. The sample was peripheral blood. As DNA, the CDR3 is TGCAGTGCGTCTCAAGAGACCCAGTACTTC. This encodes CSASQETQYF.